The clone carrying this TCR beta chain was observed once. Original analysis: Amplified reference gene primers provided the basis for estimating nucleated cell counts. Method: immunoSEQ multiplex PCR; TCRdb's copy keeps in-frame clones and lacks some. V and J calls and clone size are as listed in that table; D and trimming were resolved from the DNA. The sample has about 220,000 clones, roughly 80% seen once. Germline CDR1 is MNHEY and CDR2 is SMNVEV (reference sequence). This CDR3 comprises 18 residues. The junction had 15 bases not matched to a gene; V was cut back by 6 bases and J by 3 bases. The data derive from a study of blood T cell repertoires in COVID-19. Across the whole study: Samples came from the United States, Italy and Spain, spanning acute and convalescent COVID-19. T cells, B-cell-depleted T cells, or PBMCs supplied cDNA or gDNA.

The source of this sequence is a woman aged 60-70 years who had recovered from COVID-19. The source material was peripheral blood. This chain uses TRBV27 with TRBJ1-3; 9 bases match TRBD1. The CDR3 is CASSPVTGGNAVGNTIYF. CDR3 sequence (DNA): TGTGCCAGCAGCCCAGTCACAGGGGGCAACGCGGTTGGAAACACCATATATTTT.